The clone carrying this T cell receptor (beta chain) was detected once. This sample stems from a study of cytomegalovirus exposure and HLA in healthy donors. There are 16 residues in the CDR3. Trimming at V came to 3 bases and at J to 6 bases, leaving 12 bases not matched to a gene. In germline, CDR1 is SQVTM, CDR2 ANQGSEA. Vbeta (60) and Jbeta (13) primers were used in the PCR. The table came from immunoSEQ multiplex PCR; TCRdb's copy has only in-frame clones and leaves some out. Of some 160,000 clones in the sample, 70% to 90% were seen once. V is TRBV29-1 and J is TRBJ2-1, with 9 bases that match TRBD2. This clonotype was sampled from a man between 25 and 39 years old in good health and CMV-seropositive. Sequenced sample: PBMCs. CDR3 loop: CSVDLSGSRGGNEQFF. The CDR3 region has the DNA TGCAGCGTTGATCTTAGCGGGAGCCGGGGGGGCAATGAGCAGTTCTTC.